A single sample is the source of the 7 T cell receptor beta chains below, sequenced in a study of neoadjuvant anti-PD-1 for oral cavity cancer (dated by TCRdb to the early 2020s). The library relied on the immunoSEQ multiplex PCR assay. What TCRdb holds here is the immuneACCESS table cut down to in-frame rearrangements. Part of the clones is not present; checked against another copy, under half of the missing clones reflect an unresolved V gene, and the others are unexplained. The sample records about 68,000 clones, roughly 81% of which are singletons. Clones ranked in the top ten supply roughly 3.4% of the sample. In the paper's terms, the time point label means: after neoadjuvant nivolumab, at surgical resection. The material sequenced was PBMCs, taken after nivolumab (anti-PD-1) treatment. The origin of the receptors is a person aged 35-79 years with oral cavity squamous cell carcinoma.

The sample holds a few counts of this clone. The V call is TRBV27, the J call TRBJ2-7; TRBD1 might be the D (6 bases). Germline V gives CDR1 MNHEY, CDR2 SMNVEV (reference sequence). Trimming left V 2 bases short and J 6 bases short, with 8 bases between. There are 12 residues in the CDR3. CDR3 amino acids: CASSLGDTEQYF. CDR3 in DNA: TGTGCCAGCAGTTTAGGGGACACCGAGCAGTACTTC.

The rearrangement joins TRBV7-9 to TRBJ2-7; 9 nucleotides match TRBD2. After removal of 4 bases from V and 3 bases from J, the junction contained 7 bases not matched to a gene. The CDR3 contains 15 residues. CDR1 is SEHNR, CDR2 FQNEAQ, per germline (reference sequence). The CDR3 sequence is CASSSRTSEYYEQYF. CDR3 nucleotide sequence: TGTGCCAGCAGCTCGCGGACTAGCGAGTACTACGAGCAGTACTTC. Drawing the rest from reference TRBV7-9 and TRBJ2-7, the complete variable domain is DTGVSQNPRHKITKRGQNVTFRCDPISEHNRLYWYRQTLGQGPEFLTYFQNEAQLEKSRLLSDRFSAERPKGSFSTLEIQRTEQGDSAMYLCASSSRTSEYYEQYFGPGTRLTVT.

This sequence joins TRBV9 and TRBJ2-1; the D is unclear. Deletions cut 0 bases from V and 0 bases from J, with 7 bases between. CDR1 SGDLS and CDR2 YYNGEE come from the germline V gene. The CDR3 covers 15 residues. This CDR3 is CASSVDLGSYNEQFF. CDR3 DNA: TGTGCCAGCAGCGTAGATCTGGGCTCCTACAATGAGCAGTTCTTC. Combining the CDR3 with reference TRBV9 and TRBJ2-1 gives the whole variable domain DSGVTQTPKHLITATGQRVTLRCSPRSGDLSVYWYQQSLDQGLQFLIQYYNGEERAKGNILERFSAQQFPDLHSELNLSSLELGDSALYFCASSVDLGSYNEQFFGPGTRLTVL.

V usage is TRBV11-2 and J usage is TRBJ2-5; D may be TRBD2 (7 bases). The CDR3 covers 17 residues. Germline V gives CDR1 SGHAT, CDR2 FQNNGV. V was trimmed by 3 bases and J by 3 bases, leaving 20 bases between them. The CDR3 spells CASSFLTSGGPEETQYF. The CDR3, as DNA: TGTGCCAGCAGCTTTCTCACTTCGGGGGGCCCTGAAGAGACCCAGTACTTC.

The chain carries TRBV4-1 and TRBJ2-1, with D possibly TRBD1 on 5 matching bases. Deletions cut 0 bases from V and 2 bases from J, with 11 bases between. This CDR3 region has 16 residues. Germline assignment: CDR1 MGHRA and CDR2 YSYEKL. CDR3 coding DNA: TGCGCCAGCAGCCAAGATCGCATGACAGCCTACAATGAGCAGTTCTTC. It encodes CASSQDRMTAYNEQFF.

The chain couples TRBV28 to TRBJ1-2, with 10 positions matching TRBD1. The CDR3 is 15 amino acids. V lost 4 bases to trimming and J lost 8 bases; unmatched junction nucleotides: 10. Germline CDR1 reads MDHEN; CDR2 reads SYDVKM. The CDR3 protein is CASSSVDRGILGYTF. The CDR3 region has the DNA TGTGCCAGCAGTTCTGTGGACAGGGGGATTCTCGGCTACACCTTC.

The V gene is TRBV5-1, the J gene TRBJ1-6, with 7 bases lining up with TRBD1. The V gene's germline CDR1 is SGHRS and CDR2 YFSETQ. This CDR3 contains 18 residues. With V trimmed by 4 bases and J by 5 bases, 15 bases remained unmatched. The CDR3 here is CASSVGTAMPVNNSPLHF. CDR3 coding DNA: TGCGCCAGCAGCGTCGGGACAGCCATGCCTGTAAATAATTCACCCCTCCACTTT.